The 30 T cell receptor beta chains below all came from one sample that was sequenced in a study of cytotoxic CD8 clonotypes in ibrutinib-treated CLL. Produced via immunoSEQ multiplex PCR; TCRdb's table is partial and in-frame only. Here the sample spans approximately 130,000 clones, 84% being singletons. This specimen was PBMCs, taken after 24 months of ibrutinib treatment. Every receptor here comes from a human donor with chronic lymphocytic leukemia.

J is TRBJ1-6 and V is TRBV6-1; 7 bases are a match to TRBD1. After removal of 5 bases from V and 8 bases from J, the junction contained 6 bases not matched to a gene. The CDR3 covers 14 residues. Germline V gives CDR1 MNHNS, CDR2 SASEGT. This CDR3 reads CASSSPGQYSPLHF. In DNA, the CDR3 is TGTGCCAGCAGTTCACCGGGACAGTATTCACCCCTCCACTTT.

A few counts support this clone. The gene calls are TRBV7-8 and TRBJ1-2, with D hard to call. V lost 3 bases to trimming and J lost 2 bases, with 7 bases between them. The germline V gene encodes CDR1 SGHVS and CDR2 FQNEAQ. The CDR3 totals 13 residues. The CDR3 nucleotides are TGTGCCAGCAGCTTGGCAGAAAACTATGGCTACACCTTC. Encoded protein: CASSLAENYGYTF. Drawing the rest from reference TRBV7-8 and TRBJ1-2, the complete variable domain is GAGVSQSPRYKVAKRGQDVALRCDPISGHVSLFWYQQALGQGPEFLTYFQNEAQLDKSGLPSDRFFAERPEGSVSTLKIQRTQQEDSAVYLCASSLAENYGYTFGSGTRLTVV.

The CDR3: CASSLKSGTPQQYF. For the CDR3, the DNA is TGTGCCAGCAGCTTAAAATCAGGTACCCCGCAGCAGTACTTC. This chain joins TRBV7-9 and TRBJ2-7; D is unclear. V gave up 2 bases and J gave up 8 bases, with 16 bases separating them. This CDR3 region has 14 residues. Germline V gene data show CDR1 as SEHNR and CDR2 as FQNEAQ (reference sequence).

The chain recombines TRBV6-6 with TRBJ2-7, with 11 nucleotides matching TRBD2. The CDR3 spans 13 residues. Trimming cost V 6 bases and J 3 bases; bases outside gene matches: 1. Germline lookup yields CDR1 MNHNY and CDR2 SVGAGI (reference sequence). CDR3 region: CASRGTSGYEQYF. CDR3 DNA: TGTGCCAGCAGGGGGACTAGCGGCTACGAGCAGTACTTC.

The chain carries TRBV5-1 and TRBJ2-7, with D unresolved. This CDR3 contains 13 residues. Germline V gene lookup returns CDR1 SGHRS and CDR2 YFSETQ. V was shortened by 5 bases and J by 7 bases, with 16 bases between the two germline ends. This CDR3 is CASRTEVLSEQYF. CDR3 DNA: TGCGCCAGCAGAACGGAAGTATTATCAGAGCAGTACTTC.

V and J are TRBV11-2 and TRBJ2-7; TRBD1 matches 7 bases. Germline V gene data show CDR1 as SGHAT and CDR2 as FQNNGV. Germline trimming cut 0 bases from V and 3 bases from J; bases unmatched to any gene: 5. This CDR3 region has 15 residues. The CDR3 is CASSLEGTANYEQYF. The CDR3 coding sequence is TGTGCCAGCAGCTTAGAAGGGACAGCAAACTACGAGCAGTACTTC.

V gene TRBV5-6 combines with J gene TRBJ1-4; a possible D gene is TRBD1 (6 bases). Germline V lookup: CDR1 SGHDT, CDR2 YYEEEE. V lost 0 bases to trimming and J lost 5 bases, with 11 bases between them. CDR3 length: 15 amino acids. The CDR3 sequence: CASSLVHRENEKLFF. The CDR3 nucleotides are TGTGCCAGCAGCTTGGTTCACAGGGAAAATGAAAAACTGTTTTTT.

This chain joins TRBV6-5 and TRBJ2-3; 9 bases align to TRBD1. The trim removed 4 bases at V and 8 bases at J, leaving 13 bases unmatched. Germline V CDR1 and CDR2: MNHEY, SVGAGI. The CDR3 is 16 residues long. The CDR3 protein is CASSSGQGREGGTQYF. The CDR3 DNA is TGTGCCAGCAGTTCGGGACAGGGAAGGGAGGGAGGTACGCAGTATTTT.

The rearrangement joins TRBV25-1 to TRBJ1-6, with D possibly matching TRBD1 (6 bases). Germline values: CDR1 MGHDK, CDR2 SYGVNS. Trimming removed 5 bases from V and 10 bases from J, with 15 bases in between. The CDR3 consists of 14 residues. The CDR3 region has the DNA TGTGCCAGCAGTAATACAGGGATAAGATCACCCCTCCACTTT. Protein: CASSNTGIRSPLHF.

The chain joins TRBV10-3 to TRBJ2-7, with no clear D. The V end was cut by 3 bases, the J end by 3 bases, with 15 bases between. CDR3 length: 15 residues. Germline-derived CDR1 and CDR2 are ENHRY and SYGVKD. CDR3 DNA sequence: TGTGCCATCAGTGACTCTAAGGACGGCAACTACGAGCAGTACTTC. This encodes CAISDSKDGNYEQYF.

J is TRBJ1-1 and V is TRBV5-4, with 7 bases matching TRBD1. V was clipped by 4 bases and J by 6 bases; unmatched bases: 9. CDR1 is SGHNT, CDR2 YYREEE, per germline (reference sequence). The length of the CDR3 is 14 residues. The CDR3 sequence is CASSPGDRVSEAFF. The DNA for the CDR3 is TGTGCCAGCAGCCCCGGAGACAGGGTATCTGAAGCTTTCTTT.

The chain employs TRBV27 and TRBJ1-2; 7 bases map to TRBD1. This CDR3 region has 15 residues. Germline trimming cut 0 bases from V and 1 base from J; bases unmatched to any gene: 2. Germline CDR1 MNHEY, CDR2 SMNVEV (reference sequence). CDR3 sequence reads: CASSLSRQGNYGYTF. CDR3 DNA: TGTGCCAGCAGTTTATCACGACAGGGTAACTATGGCTACACCTTC.

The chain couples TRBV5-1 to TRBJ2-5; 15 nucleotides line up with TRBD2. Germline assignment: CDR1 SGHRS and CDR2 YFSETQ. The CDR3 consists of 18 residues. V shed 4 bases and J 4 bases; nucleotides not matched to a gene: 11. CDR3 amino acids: CASSPGLAGGPGRETQYF. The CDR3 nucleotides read TGCGCCAGCAGCCCCGGACTAGCGGGGGGGCCTGGTCGAGAGACCCAGTACTTC.

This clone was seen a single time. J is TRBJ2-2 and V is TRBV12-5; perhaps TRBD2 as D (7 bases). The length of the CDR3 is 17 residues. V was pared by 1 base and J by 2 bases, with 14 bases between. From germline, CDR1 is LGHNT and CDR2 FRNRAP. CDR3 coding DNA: TGTGCTAGTGGTTTGGGACGAAGGGGGGGCAACACCGGGGAGCTGTTTTTT. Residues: CASGLGRRGGNTGELFF.

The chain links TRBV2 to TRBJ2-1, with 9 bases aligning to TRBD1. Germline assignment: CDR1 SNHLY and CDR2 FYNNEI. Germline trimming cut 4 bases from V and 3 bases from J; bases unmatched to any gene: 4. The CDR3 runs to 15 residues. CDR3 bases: TGTGCCAGCAGTGTTACAGGGGGCGGCTACAATGAGCAGTTCTTC. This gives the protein CASSVTGGGYNEQFF.

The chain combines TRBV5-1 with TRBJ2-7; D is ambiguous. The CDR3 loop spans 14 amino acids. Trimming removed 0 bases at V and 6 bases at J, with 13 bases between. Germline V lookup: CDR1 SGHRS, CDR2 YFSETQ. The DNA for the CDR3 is TGCGCCAGCAGCTTGGATTCCGGCAGGCCCGAGCAGTACTTC. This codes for CASSLDSGRPEQYF.

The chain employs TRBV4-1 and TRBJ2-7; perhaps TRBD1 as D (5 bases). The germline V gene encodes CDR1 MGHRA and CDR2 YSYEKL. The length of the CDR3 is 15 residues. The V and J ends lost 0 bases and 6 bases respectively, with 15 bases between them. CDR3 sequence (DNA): TGCGCCAGCAGCCAAGAATTTGCAGGGTCCCTCGAGCAGTACTTC. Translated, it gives CASSQEFAGSLEQYF.

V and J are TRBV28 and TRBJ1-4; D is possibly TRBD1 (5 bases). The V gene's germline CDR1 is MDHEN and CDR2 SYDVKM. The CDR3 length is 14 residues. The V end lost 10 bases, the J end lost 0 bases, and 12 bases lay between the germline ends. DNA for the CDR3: TGTGCCACCGATGGGACCGCAACTAATGAAAAACTGTTTTTT. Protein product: CATDGTATNEKLFF.

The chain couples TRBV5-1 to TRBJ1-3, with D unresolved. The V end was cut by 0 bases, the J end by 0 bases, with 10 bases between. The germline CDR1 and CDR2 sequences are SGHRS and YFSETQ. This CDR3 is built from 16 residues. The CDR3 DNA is TGCGCCAGCAGCTTGGCCCCCGGGTCCTCTGGAAACACCATATATTTT. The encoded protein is CASSLAPGSSGNTIYF. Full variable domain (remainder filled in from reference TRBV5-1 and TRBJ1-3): KAGVTQTPRYLIKTRGQQVTLSCSPISGHRSVSWYQQTPGQGLQFLFEYFSETQRNKGNFPGRFSGRQFSNSRSEMNVSTLELGDSALYLCASSLAPGSSGNTIYFGEGSWLTVV.

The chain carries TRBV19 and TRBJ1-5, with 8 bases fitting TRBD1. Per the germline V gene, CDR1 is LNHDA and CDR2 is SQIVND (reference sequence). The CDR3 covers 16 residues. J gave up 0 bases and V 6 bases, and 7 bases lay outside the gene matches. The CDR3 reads CASRLTDRVSNQPQHF. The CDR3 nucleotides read TGTGCCAGTAGACTCACGGACAGGGTTAGCAATCAGCCCCAGCATTTT.

Here the CDR3 reads CASSPAGGYHEQYF. CDR3 DNA sequence: TGTGCCAGCTCACCGGCAGGGGGGTACCACGAGCAGTACTTC. This chain joins TRBV18 and TRBJ2-7, with D possibly being TRBD1 (7 bases). Germline CDR1 is KGHSH and CDR2 is LQKENI. The V end lost 3 bases, the J end lost 5 bases, and 14 bases lay between the germline ends. The CDR3 sequence is 14 residues long.

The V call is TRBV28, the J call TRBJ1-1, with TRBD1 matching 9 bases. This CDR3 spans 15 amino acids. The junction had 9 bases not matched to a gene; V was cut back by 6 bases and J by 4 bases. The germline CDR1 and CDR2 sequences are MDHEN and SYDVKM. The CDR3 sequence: CASRPGTGMVTEAFF. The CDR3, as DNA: TGTGCCAGCAGACCAGGGACAGGGATGGTCACTGAAGCTTTCTTT.

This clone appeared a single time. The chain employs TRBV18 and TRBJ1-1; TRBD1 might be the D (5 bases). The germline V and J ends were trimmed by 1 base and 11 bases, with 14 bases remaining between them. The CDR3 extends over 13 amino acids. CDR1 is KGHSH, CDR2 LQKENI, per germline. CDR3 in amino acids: CASSPLRGVDAFF. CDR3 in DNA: TGTGCCAGCTCACCACTGCGGGGGGTTGACGCTTTCTTT.

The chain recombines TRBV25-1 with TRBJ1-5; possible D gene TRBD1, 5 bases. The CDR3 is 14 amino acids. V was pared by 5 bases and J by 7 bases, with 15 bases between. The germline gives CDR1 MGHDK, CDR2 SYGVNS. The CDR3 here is CASSTQGEWQPQHF. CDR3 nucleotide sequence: TGTGCCAGCAGTACTCAGGGTGAGTGGCAGCCCCAGCATTTT. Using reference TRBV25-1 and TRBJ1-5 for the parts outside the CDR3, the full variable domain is EADIYQTPRYLVIGTGKKITLECSQTMGHDKMYWYQQDPGMELHLIHYSYGVNSTEKGDLSSESTVSRIRTEHFPLTLESARPSHTSQYLCASSTQGEWQPQHFGDGTRLSIL.

CDR3 bases: TGTGCCAGCAGTTTATCGACCTCAGCTAACTATGGCTACACCTTC. Translation gives CASSLSTSANYGYTF. V and J are TRBV27 and TRBJ1-2; D is unclear. Trimming cost V 0 bases and J 0 bases, with 8 bases left between them. Germline loops: CDR1 MNHEY, CDR2 SMNVEV (reference sequence). The CDR3 is made up of 15 amino acids.

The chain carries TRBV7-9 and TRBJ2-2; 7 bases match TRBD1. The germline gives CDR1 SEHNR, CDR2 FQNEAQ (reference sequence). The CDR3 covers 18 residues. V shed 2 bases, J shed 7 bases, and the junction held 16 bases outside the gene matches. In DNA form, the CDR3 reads TGTGCCAGCAGCTTAAAGTTTGGGGCGAAGGGGGCTCGCGGGGAGCTGTTTTTT. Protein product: CASSLKFGAKGARGELFF.

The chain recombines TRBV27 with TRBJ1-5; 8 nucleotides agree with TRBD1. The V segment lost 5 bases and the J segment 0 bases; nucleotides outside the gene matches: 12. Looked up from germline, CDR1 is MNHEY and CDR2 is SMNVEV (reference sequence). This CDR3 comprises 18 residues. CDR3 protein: CASSGWTGFSDSNQPQHF. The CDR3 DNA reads TGTGCCAGCAGTGGTTGGACAGGGTTTTCGGATAGCAATCAGCCCCAGCATTTT.

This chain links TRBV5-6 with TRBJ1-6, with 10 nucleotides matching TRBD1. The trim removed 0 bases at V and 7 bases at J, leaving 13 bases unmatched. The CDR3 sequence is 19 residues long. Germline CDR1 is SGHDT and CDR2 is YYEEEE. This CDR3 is CASSLAGDRGVNWNSPLHF. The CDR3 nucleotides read TGTGCCAGCAGCTTGGCCGGGGACAGGGGCGTAAATTGGAATTCACCCCTCCACTTT.

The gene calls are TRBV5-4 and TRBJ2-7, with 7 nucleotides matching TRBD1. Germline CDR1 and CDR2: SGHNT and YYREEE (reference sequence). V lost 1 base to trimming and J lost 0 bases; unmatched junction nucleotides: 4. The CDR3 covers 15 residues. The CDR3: CASSLRDRPSYEQYF. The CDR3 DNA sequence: TGTGCCAGCAGCTTGAGGGACAGACCCTCCTACGAGCAGTACTTC.

CDR3 coding DNA: TGTGCCGGGGGGTTGGGACAGGGACTGTACGAGCAGTACTTC. This translates into CAGGLGQGLYEQYF. This chain uses TRBV6-1 with TRBJ2-7; 9 bases are a match to TRBD1. With V trimmed by 11 bases and J by 4 bases, 12 bases remained unmatched. The length of the CDR3 is 14 residues. Germline-derived CDR1 and CDR2 are MNHNS and SASEGT.